This T cell receptor (beta chain) came from a study of human T cells and chemical hapten exposure (dated by TCRdb to the early 2020s). About the full investigation: For sensitization, 2% DPC in acetone was applied to a 2 cm by 2 cm area of upper inner arm skin. Most of the patients in the cohort were female, and the cohort covered alopecia areata with under or over 50% scalp involvement, alopecia totalis and alopecia universalis. Patient blood was sampled pre-sensitization (week 0) and at 2, 6 and about 24 weeks after DPC sensitization. About 27 alopecia patients gave blood for TCR sequencing at one to four time points (pre-sensitization, 2, 6 and 24 weeks). Patch testing was performed on the upper back with Finn chambers containing 0.01% DPC, and the patch tests were scored after 6 days according to International Contact Dermatitis Research Group standards. In alopecia patients, the study followed how the peripheral blood TCR repertoire changed in vivo over primary and secondary sensitization to diphenylcyclopropenone (DPC), a hapten. Throughout the study period of around 24 weeks, patients also received therapeutic DPC doses to the scalp every week. Libraries were combined into a pool for sequencing, and differences in TCR yield between samples came mainly from small differences in library volumes within the pool.

The time point label, read with the paper, signifies: patch test 1, 2 weeks after DPC sensitization. The treatment or condition label of this sample denotes: therapeutic diphenylcyclopropenone sensitization with weekly scalp DPC. Blood at each patch-test visit was drawn before the patch test was applied. Eligible patients were aged 18 to 70, diagnosed with alopecia, deemed suitable for DPC therapy, and excluded if pregnant. Total RNA was extracted from unfractionated whole blood that had been collected in Tempus Blood RNA tubes. On the study overall, not on this receptor specifically: Expanded TCRs formed significantly more large CDR3 similarity clusters than pre-sensitization or healthy control sets, consistent with antigen-driven responses. DPC sensitization did not change the number of TCRs with a frequency above 1 in 1000, and there was no evidence of changes in global repertoire structure. The number of PT1 expanded TCRs positively correlated with patch test score, significant at thresholds 8, 16 and 32 but not 4. After repeated subsampling, changes were observed in the strength of the expansion versus patch-test correlation and in the threshold at which the correlation became significant. All patients had alopecia, a presumed autoimmune disease, so their immune response might differ from that of healthy individuals.

This clonotype was detected a few times. The specificity of this receptor is unknown. The input lacks base qualities; no much larger clone sits a single base away. The library was prepared using RACE. The run used a NextSeq 500. Library preparation attached unique molecular identifiers to individual cDNA molecules for quantitative, reproducible TCR counting. Both TCR alpha and TCR beta chains were sequenced from each blood RNA sample. Concerning the study's data processing: Samples had a median of about 96,000 TCRs, with a range from about 23,224 to 700,000. The Decombinator software suite was used to annotate V, J and CDR3 in the TCR reads. For the PS versus PT1 abundance plots, all samples were subsampled to the same number of TCRs (28,000). Expanded TCRs were defined as absent before sensitization and observed at least eight times at the 2-week time point. TCRdb passed the public sequencing reads through fastp at Q25 and MiXCR, retaining productive beta sequences. Under each unique CDR3 protein, matching rows form one entry showing the most common genes and DNA. TCRdb, not the authors, supplied the V and J calls. The sample table shows approximately 110,000 distinct CDR3 sequences, and approximately 10% are seen once. The ten largest clones take up approximately 3.5% of the sample.

The sample consisted of whole blood, taken in connection with sensitization to the hapten diphenylcyclopropenone (DPC). The TCR originated in a middle-aged woman with alopecia areata. Some clones in this sample may be carry-over from other donors' samples.

The DNA sequence is given as TGTGCCAGCAGCTTAGGCCTAGCGATGGCCACAGATACGCAGTATTTT. Its amino acids are CASSLGLAMATDTQYF. This receptor chain uses TRBV7-2 and TRBJ2-3; possibly the D gene is TRBD2, per 6 matching bases. CDR1 and CDR2 are read off the germline V gene as SGHTA and FQGNSA. The CDR3 starts with the cysteine, ends with the phenylalanine, and has 16 residues. Just the 48-base CDR3 DNA is kept, in frame starting at base 1. Cut back by 1 base and 2 bases, the V and J ends lie 13 bases apart.